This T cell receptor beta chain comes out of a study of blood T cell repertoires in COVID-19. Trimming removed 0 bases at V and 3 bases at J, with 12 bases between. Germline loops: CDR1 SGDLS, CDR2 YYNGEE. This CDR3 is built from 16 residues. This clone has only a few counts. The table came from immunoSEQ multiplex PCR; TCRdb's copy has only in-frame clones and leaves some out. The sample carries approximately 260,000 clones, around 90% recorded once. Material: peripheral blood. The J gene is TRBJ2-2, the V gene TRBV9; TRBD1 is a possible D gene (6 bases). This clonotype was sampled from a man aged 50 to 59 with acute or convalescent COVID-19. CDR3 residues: CASSVVQYRDTGELFF. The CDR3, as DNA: TGTGCCAGCAGCGTAGTGCAGTACAGGGACACCGGGGAGCTGTTTTTT.